This TCR beta chain was identified during a study of preoperative IRX-2 immunotherapy in early breast cancer. Repertoires were generated with immunoSEQ multiplex PCR, while TCRdb's copy carries only in-frame clones and drops some. This repertoire shows around 62,000 clones, roughly 94% found once; its top ten account for roughly 1.8%. Treatment reported: preoperative locoregional IRX-2 cytokine immunotherapy. Preoperative locoregional IRX-2 cytokine immunotherapy was tested in the phase Ib source study. This CDR3 region has 12 residues. Germline CDR1 SGHDT, CDR2 YYEEEE. The receptor comes from a human donor with breast cancer. The chain recombines TRBV5-6 with TRBJ2-5; 7 bases match TRBD1. The J call is doubtful: the DNA matches TRBJ2-7 better. The material was obtained from a patient treated with IRX-2 immunotherapy. In DNA, the CDR3 is TGTGCCAGCAGCGTACAGGGGAGCGAGCAGTACTTC. It encodes CASSVQGSEQYF.